This T cell receptor (beta chain) was captured by sequencing in a study of blood T cell repertoires in COVID-19. The wider study: COVID-19 samples from acute and convalescent phases originated in the United States, Italy and Spain. Sources were T cells, B-cell-depleted T cells, or PBMCs; the material itself was cDNA or gDNA.

V trimming: 7 bases; J trimming: 8 bases; junction bases outside the gene matches: 10. The CDR3 has 13 amino acids. CDR1 is GTSNPN, CDR2 SVGIG, per germline (reference sequence). Under the authors' procedure: Researchers report that nucleated cell counts were estimated from reference gene primer amplification. The data were produced by immunoSEQ multiplex PCR, yet TCRdb's version contains in-frame clones alone and is incomplete. V and J calls and clone size are those listed in that table; D and trimming were worked out from the DNA. Counted here are approximately 150,000 clones, over 70% occurring once; the ten biggest clones make up around 3.7%.

The origin of this receptor is a man aged 70-80 years who had recovered from COVID-19. Input material: peripheral blood. The chain carries TRBV30 and TRBJ1-4; 7 bases map to TRBD1. DNA of the CDR3: TGTGCCTTAACTCCGGGACAGACCGAAAAACTGTTTTTT. As protein: CALTPGQTEKLFF. Using reference TRBV30 and TRBJ1-4 for the parts outside the CDR3, the full variable domain is SQTIHQWPATLVQPVGSPLSLECTVEGTSNPNLYWYRQAAGRGLQLLFYSVGIGQISSEVPQNLSASRPQDRQFILSSKKLLLSDSGFYLCALTPGQTEKLFFGSGTQLSVL.